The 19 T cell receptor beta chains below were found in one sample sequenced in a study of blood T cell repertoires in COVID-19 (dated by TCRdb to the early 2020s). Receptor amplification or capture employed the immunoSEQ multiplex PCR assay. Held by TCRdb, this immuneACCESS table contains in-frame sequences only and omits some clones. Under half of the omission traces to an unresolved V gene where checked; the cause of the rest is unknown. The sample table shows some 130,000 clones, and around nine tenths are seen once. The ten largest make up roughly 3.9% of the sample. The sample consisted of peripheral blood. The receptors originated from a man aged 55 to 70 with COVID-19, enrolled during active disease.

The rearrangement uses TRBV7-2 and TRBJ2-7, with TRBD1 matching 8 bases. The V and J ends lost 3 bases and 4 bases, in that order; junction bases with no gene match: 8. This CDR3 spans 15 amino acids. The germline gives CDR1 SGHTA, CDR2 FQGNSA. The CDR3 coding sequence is TGTGCCAGCAGCTTTCAGGGGGCGGAGGGGTACGAGCAGTACTTC. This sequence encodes CASSFQGAEGYEQYF.

Here the CDR3 DNA reads TGTGCCAGCAGTTTGAGGGGGGCGCTGCGGGAGGGTGGCTACACCTTC. Protein product: CASSLRGALREGGYTF. This chain uses TRBV27 with TRBJ1-2; weak D call: TRBD1 (6 bases). The ends were cut back, 3 bases at V and 7 bases at J, with 21 bases in the middle. This CDR3 comprises 16 residues. From germline, CDR1 is MNHEY and CDR2 SMNVEV (reference sequence).

CDR3 in amino acids: CASSLSIGTEAFF. In DNA, the CDR3 is TGTGCCAGCAGCCTTAGCATAGGCACTGAAGCTTTCTTT. The chain is built from TRBV7-2 and TRBJ1-1; D ambiguous. From germline, CDR1 is SGHTA and CDR2 FQGNSA. V was shortened by 5 bases and J by 4 bases, with 11 bases between the two germline ends. The CDR3 sequence is 13 residues long.

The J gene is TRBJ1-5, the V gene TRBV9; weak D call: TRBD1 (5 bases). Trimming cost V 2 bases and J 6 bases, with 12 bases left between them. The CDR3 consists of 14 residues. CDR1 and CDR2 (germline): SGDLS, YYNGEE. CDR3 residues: CASSVGGSSQPQHF. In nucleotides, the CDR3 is TGTGCCAGCAGCGTCGGGGGTAGTAGTCAGCCCCAGCATTTT.

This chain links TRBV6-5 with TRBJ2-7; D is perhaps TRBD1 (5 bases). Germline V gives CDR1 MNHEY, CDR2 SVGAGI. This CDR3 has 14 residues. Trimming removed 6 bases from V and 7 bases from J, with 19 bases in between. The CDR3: CASSPDGQGREQYF. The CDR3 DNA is TGTGCCAGCAGCCCCGATGGGCAGGGAAGGGAGCAGTACTTC.

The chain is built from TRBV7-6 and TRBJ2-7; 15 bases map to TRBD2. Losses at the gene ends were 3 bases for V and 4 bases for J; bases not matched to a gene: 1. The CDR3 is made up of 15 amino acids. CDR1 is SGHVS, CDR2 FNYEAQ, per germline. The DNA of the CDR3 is TGTGCCAGCAGCTTTGGGACTAGCGGGGGGTACGAGCAGTACTTC. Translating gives CASSFGTSGGYEQYF.

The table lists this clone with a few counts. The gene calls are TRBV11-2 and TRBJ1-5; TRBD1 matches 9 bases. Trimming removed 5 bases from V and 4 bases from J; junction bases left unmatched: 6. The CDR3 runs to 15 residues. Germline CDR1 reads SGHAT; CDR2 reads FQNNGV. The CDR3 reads CASSLGQGINQPQHF. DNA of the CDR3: TGTGCCAGCAGCCTGGGACAGGGTATAAATCAGCCCCAGCATTTT. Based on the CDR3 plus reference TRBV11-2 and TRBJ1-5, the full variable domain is EAGVAQSPRYKIIEKRQSVAFWCNPISGHATLYWYQQILGQGPKLLIQFQNNGVVDDSQLPKDRFSAERLKGVDSTLKIQPAKLEDSAVYLCASSLGQGINQPQHFGDGTRLSIL.

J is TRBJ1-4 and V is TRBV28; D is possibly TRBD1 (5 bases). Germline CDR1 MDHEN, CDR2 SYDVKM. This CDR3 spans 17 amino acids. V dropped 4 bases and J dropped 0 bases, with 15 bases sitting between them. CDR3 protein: CASSSPSDSATNEKLFF. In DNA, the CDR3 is TGTGCCAGCAGTTCTCCCTCAGACAGTGCAACTAATGAAAAACTGTTTTTT.

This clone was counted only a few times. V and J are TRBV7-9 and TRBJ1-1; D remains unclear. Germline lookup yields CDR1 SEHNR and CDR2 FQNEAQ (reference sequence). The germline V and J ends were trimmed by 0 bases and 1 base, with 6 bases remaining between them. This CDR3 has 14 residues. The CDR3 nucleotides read TGTGCCAGCAGCTTAGCCCCAGGGAACACTGAAGCTTTCTTT. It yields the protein CASSLAPGNTEAFF.

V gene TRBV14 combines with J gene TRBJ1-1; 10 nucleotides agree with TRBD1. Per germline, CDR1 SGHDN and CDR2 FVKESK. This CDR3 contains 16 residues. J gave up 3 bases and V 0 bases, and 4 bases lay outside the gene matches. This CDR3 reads CASSQEGDRGYTEAFF. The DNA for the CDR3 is TGTGCCAGCAGCCAAGAAGGGGACAGGGGATACACTGAAGCTTTCTTT.

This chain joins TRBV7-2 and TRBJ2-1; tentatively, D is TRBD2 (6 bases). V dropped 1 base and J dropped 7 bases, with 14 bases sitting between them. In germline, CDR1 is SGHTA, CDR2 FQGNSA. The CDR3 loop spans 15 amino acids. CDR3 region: CASSLGGGSGNEQFF. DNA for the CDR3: TGTGCCAGCAGCTTAGGGGGAGGTTCGGGAAATGAGCAGTTCTTC. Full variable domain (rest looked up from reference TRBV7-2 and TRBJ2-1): GAGVSQSPSNKVTEKGKDVELRCDPISGHTALYWYRQSLGQGLEFLIYFQGNSAPDKSGLPSDRFSAERTGGSVSTLTIQRTQQEDSAVYLCASSLGGGSGNEQFFGPGTRLTVL.

CDR3 amino acids: CASSEDSSRETQYF. CDR3 in DNA: TGTGCCAGCAGTGAGGACAGTTCGAGGGAGACCCAGTACTTC. This chain joins TRBV2 and TRBJ2-5, with TRBD1 as a possible D gene (6 bases). The CDR3 runs to 14 residues. Germline V gene lookup returns CDR1 SNHLY and CDR2 FYNNEI. Trimming removed 3 bases at V and 5 bases at J, with 13 bases between.

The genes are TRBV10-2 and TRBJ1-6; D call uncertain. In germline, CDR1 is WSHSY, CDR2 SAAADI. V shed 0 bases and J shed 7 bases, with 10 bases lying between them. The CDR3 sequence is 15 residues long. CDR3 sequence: CASSESNSRNSPLHF. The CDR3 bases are TGCGCCAGCAGTGAGTCAAACAGTCGGAATTCACCCCTCCACTTT.

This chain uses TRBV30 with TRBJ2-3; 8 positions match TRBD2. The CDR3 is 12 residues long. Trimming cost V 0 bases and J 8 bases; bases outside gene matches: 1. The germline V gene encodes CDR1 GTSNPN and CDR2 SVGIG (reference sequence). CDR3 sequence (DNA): TGTGCCTGGAGTGTTAGCGGGACTACGCAGTATTTT. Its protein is CAWSVSGTTQYF. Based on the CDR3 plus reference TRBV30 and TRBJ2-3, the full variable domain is SQTIHQWPATLVQPVGSPLSLECTVEGTSNPNLYWYRQAAGRGLQLLFYSVGIGQISSEVPQNLSASRPQDRQFILSSKKLLLSDSGFYLCAWSVSGTTQYFGPGTRLTVL.

CDR3 amino acids: CASSLPGALNYGYTF. The CDR3 DNA reads as TGTGCCAGCAGTCTGCCAGGGGCCCTTAACTATGGCTACACCTTC. The V and J genes are TRBV28 and TRBJ1-2, with D possibly being TRBD1 (6 bases). From germline, CDR1 is MDHEN and CDR2 SYDVKM. Trimming cost V 5 bases and J 1 base, with 14 bases left between them. There are 15 residues in the CDR3.

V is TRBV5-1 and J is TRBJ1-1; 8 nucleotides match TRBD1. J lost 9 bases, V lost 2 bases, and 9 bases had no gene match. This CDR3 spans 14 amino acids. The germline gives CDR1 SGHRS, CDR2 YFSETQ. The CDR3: CASSFMTGERQAFF. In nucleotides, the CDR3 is TGCGCCAGCAGCTTTATGACAGGGGAACGCCAAGCTTTCTTT.

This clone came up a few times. CDR3 residues: CASSPGGVYEQYF. The CDR3 nucleotides read TGTGCCAGCAGCCCAGGGGGCGTTTACGAGCAGTACTTC. The chain combines TRBV11-3 with TRBJ2-7; 8 bases line up with TRBD1. The CDR3 is made up of 13 amino acids. Looked up from germline, CDR1 is SGHNT and CDR2 is YENEEA. V shed 5 bases and J 4 bases; nucleotides not matched to a gene: 4.

CDR3 sequence (DNA): TGTGCCAGCAGCGTTAATATTTGGGGGGACTATGGCTACACCTTC. It codes for CASSVNIWGDYGYTF. This chain connects TRBV7-2 to TRBJ1-2; a weak D match, TRBD1 (5 bases). Germline values: CDR1 SGHTA, CDR2 FQGNSA. Trimming removed 5 bases from V and 3 bases from J, with 16 bases in between. The CDR3 has 15 amino acids.

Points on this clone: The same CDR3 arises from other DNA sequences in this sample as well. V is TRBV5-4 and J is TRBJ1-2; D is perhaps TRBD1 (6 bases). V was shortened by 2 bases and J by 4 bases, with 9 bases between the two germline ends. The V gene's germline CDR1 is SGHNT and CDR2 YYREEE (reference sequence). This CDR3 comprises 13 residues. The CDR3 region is CASSLQGTYGYTF. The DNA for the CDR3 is TGTGCCAGCAGCTTACAGGGAACCTATGGCTACACCTTC.